Listed below are T cell receptor beta chains from one sample, sequenced in a study of beta chain features in type 1 diabetes. TCRdb's copy holds only in-frame clones and misses some; the assay was immunoSEQ multiplex PCR. The data contain 640,000 or so clones, roughly 13% of them singletons. Sequencing was done on a sample of naive CD4+ T cells from blood. These receptors all come from a man between 18 and 29 years old with type 1 diabetes. CDR3s include the opening cysteine and the closing phenylalanine or tryptophan. Each record gives: V gene, clone size, D gene, J gene, CDR3 protein, CDR3 DNA. D genes are given only for firm matches. Clone size, where shown, is once, few, many, or a class for clones that have expanded.

v_call: TRBV30
clone_size: .
d_call: .
j_call: TRBJ2-4
cdr3_aa: CAWTPRALLAKNIQYF
cdr3_nt: TGTGCCTGGACCCCCAGGGCCCTACTAGCCAAAAACATTCAGTACTTC

v_call: TRBV5-4
clone_size: few
d_call: .
j_call: TRBJ2-3
cdr3_aa: CASSLVGTDTQYF
cdr3_nt: TGTGCCAGCAGCTTGGTTGGCACAGATACGCAGTATTTT

v_call: TRBV2
clone_size: .
d_call: .
j_call: TRBJ2-7
cdr3_aa: CASSDEGTYEQYF
cdr3_nt: TGTGCCAGCAGTGACGAGGGAACCTACGAGCAGTACTTC

v_call: TRBV6-1
clone_size: .
d_call: .
j_call: TRBJ1-5
cdr3_aa: CAGAQTFSNQPQHF
cdr3_nt: TGTGCCGGGGCCCAGACATTTAGCAATCAGCCCCAGCATTTT

v_call: TRBV6-5
clone_size: few
d_call: .
j_call: TRBJ2-5
cdr3_aa: CASSYSSGDQETQYF
cdr3_nt: TGTGCCAGCAGTTACTCCTCTGGGGACCAAGAGACCCAGTACTTC

v_call: TRBV4-1
clone_size: few
d_call: TRBD2
j_call: TRBJ2-7
cdr3_aa: CASRITSGDYEQYF
cdr3_nt: TGCGCCAGCAGGATAACTAGCGGGGACTACGAGCAGTACTTC

v_call: TRBV19
clone_size: few
d_call: .
j_call: TRBJ2-7
cdr3_aa: CASWSGTPTYEQYF
cdr3_nt: TGTGCCAGTTGGAGCGGGACACCCACCTACGAGCAGTACTTC

v_call: TRBV18
clone_size: few
d_call: .
j_call: TRBJ2-5
cdr3_aa: CASSDRLDSQETQYF
cdr3_nt: TGTGCCAGCTCGGATCGCCTGGACAGTCAAGAGACCCAGTACTTC

v_call: TRBV7-2
clone_size: few
d_call: TRBD2
j_call: TRBJ2-7
cdr3_aa: CASSWSAGDAYEQYF
cdr3_nt: TGTGCCAGCAGCTGGAGCGCGGGGGATGCCTACGAGCAGTACTTC

v_call: TRBV6-5
clone_size: few
d_call: TRBD1
j_call: TRBJ1-2
cdr3_aa: CASSQGQSGYTF
cdr3_nt: TGTGCCAGCAGCCAGGGACAGTCCGGCTACACCTTC

v_call: TRBV27
clone_size: few
d_call: .
j_call: TRBJ1-2
cdr3_aa: CASGLGPYGYTF
cdr3_nt: TGTGCCAGCGGACTGGGACCCTATGGCTACACCTTC

v_call: TRBV30
clone_size: few
d_call: .
j_call: TRBJ2-6
cdr3_aa: CAWSFWTSSGANVLTF
cdr3_nt: TGTGCCTGGAGTTTCTGGACCTCCTCTGGGGCCAACGTCCTGACTTTC

v_call: TRBV6-6
clone_size: .
d_call: TRBD1
j_call: TRBJ2-2
cdr3_aa: CASSFTGQGVELFF
cdr3_nt: TGTGCCAGCAGTTTTACGGGACAGGGCGTGGAGCTGTTTTTT

v_call: TRBV9
clone_size: few
d_call: TRBD2
j_call: TRBJ2-5
cdr3_aa: CASSVDGRMGETQYF
cdr3_nt: TGTGCCAGCAGCGTAGACGGGAGGATGGGGGAGACCCAGTACTTC

v_call: TRBV6-5
clone_size: once
d_call: .
j_call: TRBJ1-1
cdr3_aa: CASSYSKAVQNTEAFF
cdr3_nt: TGTGCCAGCAGTTACTCGAAGGCAGTCCAGAACACTGAAGCTTTCTTT

v_call: TRBV30
clone_size: .
d_call: .
j_call: TRBJ1-3
cdr3_aa: CAWRVAYSGNTIYF
cdr3_nt: TGTGCCTGGAGGGTTGCCTACTCTGGAAACACCATATATTTT

v_call: TRBV10-1
clone_size: .
d_call: .
j_call: TRBJ1-1
cdr3_aa: CAKNGTLNEAFF
cdr3_nt: TGCGCGAAAAACGGGACACTTAATGAAGCTTTCTTT

v_call: TRBV30
clone_size: few
d_call: .
j_call: TRBJ2-7
cdr3_aa: CASGTLTNYEQYF
cdr3_nt: TGTGCCTCTGGGACTCTAACGAACTACGAGCAGTACTTC

v_call: TRBV27
clone_size: .
d_call: .
j_call: TRBJ1-3
cdr3_aa: CASWWASGNTIYF
cdr3_nt: TGTGCCAGCTGGTGGGCCTCTGGAAACACCATATATTTT

v_call: TRBV12-2
clone_size: .
d_call: .
j_call: TRBJ1-5
cdr3_aa: CASRLGRVGDNQPQHF
cdr3_nt: TGTGCAAGTCGCTTGGGCAGGGTGGGAGACAATCAGCCCCAGCATTTT

v_call: TRBV5-6
clone_size: .
d_call: .
j_call: TRBJ1-3
cdr3_aa: CASSQDRSGNTIYF
cdr3_nt: TGTGCCAGCAGCCAGGACAGATCTGGAAACACCATATATTTT

v_call: TRBV9
clone_size: few
d_call: TRBD1
j_call: TRBJ1-6
cdr3_aa: CASNHRDSLNSPLHF
cdr3_nt: TGTGCCAGCAACCACCGGGACAGCTTAAATTCACCCCTCCACTTT

v_call: TRBV5-4
clone_size: few
d_call: .
j_call: TRBJ2-7
cdr3_aa: CASSLDYYNEQYF
cdr3_nt: TGTGCCAGCAGCTTGGACTACTACAACGAGCAGTACTTC

v_call: TRBV30
clone_size: .
d_call: TRBD1
j_call: TRBJ1-1
cdr3_aa: CAWGQGMNTEAFF
cdr3_nt: TGTGCCTGGGGACAGGGAATGAACACTGAAGCTTTCTTT

v_call: TRBV7-9
clone_size: few
d_call: .
j_call: TRBJ1-1
cdr3_aa: CASTMQVNTEAFF
cdr3_nt: TGTGCCAGCACCATGCAGGTGAACACTGAAGCTTTCTTT